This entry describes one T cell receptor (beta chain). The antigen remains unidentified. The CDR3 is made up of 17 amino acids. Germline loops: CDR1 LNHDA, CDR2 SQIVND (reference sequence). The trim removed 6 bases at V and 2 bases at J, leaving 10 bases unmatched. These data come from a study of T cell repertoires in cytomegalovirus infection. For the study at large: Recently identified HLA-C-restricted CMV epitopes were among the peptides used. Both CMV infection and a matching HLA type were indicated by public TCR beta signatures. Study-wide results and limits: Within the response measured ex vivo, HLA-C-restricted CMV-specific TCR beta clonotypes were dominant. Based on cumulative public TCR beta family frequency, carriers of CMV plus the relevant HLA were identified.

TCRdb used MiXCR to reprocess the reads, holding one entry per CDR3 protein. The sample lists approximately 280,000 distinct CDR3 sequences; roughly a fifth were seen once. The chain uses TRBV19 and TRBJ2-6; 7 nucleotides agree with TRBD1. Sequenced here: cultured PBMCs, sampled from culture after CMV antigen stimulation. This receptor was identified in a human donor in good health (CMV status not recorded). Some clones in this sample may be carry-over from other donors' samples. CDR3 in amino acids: CASSPGQVNPGANVLTF. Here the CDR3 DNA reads TGTGCCAGTAGCCCCGGACAGGTCAATCCTGGGGCCAACGTCCTGACTTTC.